This is a list of T cell receptor beta chains from one sample in a study of T cell therapy after organ transplantation. No antigen is known for these receptors. Profiling relied on immunoSEQ multiplex PCR, and the TCRdb table lists in-frame clones only, not all of them. The table has nearly 20,000 clones, roughly four fifths seen once. Specimen: CD8+ T cells from blood, collected after autologous CMV-specific T cell therapy. The receptors here all came from a human patient who had received a solid organ transplant and had CMV disease. Some T cells may be graft donor cells. CDR3s include the opening cysteine and the closing phenylalanine or tryptophan. D genes are given only for firm matches. Expanded clones get a size class; other rows say once, few or many, or leave the size out.

d_call: TRBD2; j_call: TRBJ2-1; clone_size: once; v_call: TRBV2; cdr3_nt: TGTGCCAGCAGTGAAGCCCTTAGCGGGAGGGCCGATGAGCAGTTCTTC; cdr3_aa: CASSEALSGRADEQFF
d_call: -; j_call: TRBJ2-7; clone_size: -; v_call: TRBV5-6; cdr3_nt: TGTGCCAGCAGCTTTGCCAGTCCAGACTACGAGCAGTACTTC; cdr3_aa: CASSFASPDYEQYF
d_call: -; j_call: TRBJ2-3; clone_size: -; v_call: TRBV30; cdr3_nt: TGTGCCTGGAGTAGGGCCGAAAACCTTCCTAGCACAGATACGCAGTATTTT; cdr3_aa: CAWSRAENLPSTDTQYF
d_call: -; j_call: TRBJ1-3; clone_size: once; v_call: TRBV5-6; cdr3_nt: TGTGCCAGTTCTTCCGGGAACTCTGGAAACACCATATATTTT; cdr3_aa: CASSSGNSGNTIYF
d_call: -; j_call: TRBJ1-3; clone_size: -; v_call: TRBV10-3; cdr3_nt: TGTGCCATCAGAGCTGGCGACAGGTCTGGAAACACCATATATTTT; cdr3_aa: CAIRAGDRSGNTIYF
d_call: -; j_call: TRBJ1-2; clone_size: -; v_call: TRBV5-4; cdr3_nt: TGTGCCAGCACTGTACCTTACCTCGATGGCTACACCTTC; cdr3_aa: CASTVPYLDGYTF
d_call: -; j_call: TRBJ2-5; clone_size: -; v_call: TRBV5-1; cdr3_nt: TGCGCCAGCAGCTTGGCCTTTGACTACCTTAGGGAGACCCAGTACTTC; cdr3_aa: CASSLAFDYLRETQYF
d_call: -; j_call: TRBJ1-1; clone_size: few; v_call: TRBV7-9; cdr3_nt: TGTGCCAGCAGCCTAGTCCGGGAGAAGGACACTGAAGCTTTCTTT; cdr3_aa: CASSLVREKDTEAFF
d_call: -; j_call: TRBJ1-2; clone_size: few; v_call: TRBV27; cdr3_nt: TGTGCCAGCAGTTTATCCCCCGGGACAAGAGGCTACACCTTC; cdr3_aa: CASSLSPGTRGYTF
d_call: -; j_call: TRBJ2-5; clone_size: -; v_call: TRBV27; cdr3_nt: TGTGCCAGCAGTTTATTGGCACCAGGGGGGTTTGGAGAGACCCAGTACTTC; cdr3_aa: CASSLLAPGGFGETQYF
d_call: -; j_call: TRBJ1-2; clone_size: -; v_call: TRBV4-1; cdr3_nt: TGCGCCAGCAGCCAGGAGCTGACATCTAACTATGGCTACACCTTC; cdr3_aa: CASSQELTSNYGYTF
d_call: -; j_call: TRBJ2-3; clone_size: -; v_call: TRBV14; cdr3_nt: TGTGCCAGCAGCCAACTCCACACAGATACGCAGTATTTT; cdr3_aa: CASSQLHTDTQYF
d_call: TRBD1; j_call: TRBJ1-1; clone_size: -; v_call: TRBV30; cdr3_nt: TGTGCCTGGAGTACCGCGACAGGGAATGCTTTCTTT; cdr3_aa: CAWSTATGNAFF
d_call: -; j_call: TRBJ2-6; clone_size: -; v_call: TRBV2; cdr3_nt: TGTGCCAGCAGTGAATATGGGGCCAACGTCCTGACTTTC; cdr3_aa: CASSEYGANVLTF
d_call: -; j_call: TRBJ2-7; clone_size: -; v_call: TRBV25-1; cdr3_nt: TGTGCCAGCAGTGTCAGGGTTTCCTACGAGCAGTACTTC; cdr3_aa: CASSVRVSYEQYF
d_call: -; j_call: TRBJ1-2; clone_size: -; v_call: TRBV6-6; cdr3_nt: TGTGCCAGCAGTTTTGAAGGGGAGAACTATGGCTACACCTTC; cdr3_aa: CASSFEGENYGYTF
d_call: TRBD1; j_call: TRBJ2-1; clone_size: -; v_call: TRBV5-1; cdr3_nt: TGCGCCAGCAGCCCTGAAGGGACAGACTACAATGAGCAGTTCTTC; cdr3_aa: CASSPEGTDYNEQFF
d_call: -; j_call: TRBJ2-1; clone_size: -; v_call: TRBV5-1; cdr3_nt: TGCGCCAGCTCCTTTACTGGTAGCTCCTACAATGAGCAGTTCTTC; cdr3_aa: CASSFTGSSYNEQFF
d_call: TRBD2; j_call: TRBJ2-5; clone_size: -; v_call: TRBV10-1; cdr3_nt: TGCGCCAGCAGTGGCAAGACTAGCGGGGAGACCCAGTACTTC; cdr3_aa: CASSGKTSGETQYF
d_call: TRBD2; j_call: TRBJ2-1; clone_size: -; v_call: TRBV4-1; cdr3_nt: TGCGCCAGCAGCCAACTAATCTGGCGGGGGGGCGTTTCCTACAATGAGCAGTTCTTC; cdr3_aa: CASSQLIWRGGVSYNEQFF
d_call: TRBD1; j_call: TRBJ1-2; clone_size: -; v_call: TRBV6-5; cdr3_nt: TGTGCCAGTCGACAGGGCCCCAACTATGGCTACACCTTC; cdr3_aa: CASRQGPNYGYTF
d_call: TRBD1; j_call: TRBJ2-7; clone_size: -; v_call: TRBV4-2; cdr3_nt: TGTGCCAGCAGCCAGGGACAGGGGGCGGACGAGCAGTACTTC; cdr3_aa: CASSQGQGADEQYF
d_call: -; j_call: TRBJ2-3; clone_size: -; v_call: TRBV7-9; cdr3_nt: TGTGCCAGCAGCCTTGAGACGGATACGCAGTATTTT; cdr3_aa: CASSLETDTQYF
d_call: -; j_call: TRBJ1-1; clone_size: few; v_call: TRBV25-1; cdr3_nt: TGTGCCAGCAGTGAGCAGGGCAGAGACACTGAAGCTTTCTTT; cdr3_aa: CASSEQGRDTEAFF
d_call: TRBD2; j_call: TRBJ2-3; clone_size: once; v_call: TRBV7-6; cdr3_nt: TGTGCCAGCAGCTTAGGTTTGGTCGGGGTAGCGGGAATTGCAGATACGCAGTATTTT; cdr3_aa: CASSLGLVGVAGIADTQYF
d_call: -; j_call: TRBJ1-1; clone_size: -; v_call: TRBV28; cdr3_nt: TGTGCCAGCAGTTCCGCATCCTTAAAGAACACTGAAGCTTTCTTT; cdr3_aa: CASSSASLKNTEAFF
d_call: TRBD1; j_call: TRBJ1-4; clone_size: -; v_call: TRBV5-1; cdr3_nt: TGCGCCAGCAGCTTGGCCCCTCACAGGGGAAGGGGAACTAATGAAAAACTGTTTTTT; cdr3_aa: CASSLAPHRGRGTNEKLFF
d_call: TRBD1; j_call: TRBJ1-2; clone_size: -; v_call: TRBV29-1; cdr3_nt: TGCAGCGCCGACAGGGGGTCCTATGGCTACACCTTC; cdr3_aa: CSADRGSYGYTF
d_call: TRBD1; j_call: TRBJ1-3; clone_size: few; v_call: TRBV2; cdr3_nt: TGTGCCAGCAGTGAAGACAGGGGTGGGGGAAACACCATATATTTT; cdr3_aa: CASSEDRGGGNTIYF
d_call: TRBD2; j_call: TRBJ2-2; clone_size: -; v_call: TRBV10-3; cdr3_nt: TGTGCCATCAGCCGGACTAGCGGGAAGACCGGGGAGCTGTTTTTT; cdr3_aa: CAISRTSGKTGELFF
d_call: -; j_call: TRBJ2-1; clone_size: -; v_call: TRBV27; cdr3_nt: TGTGCCAGCAGTTTATTCGTGGCAGGGGAAACCTACAATGAGCAGTTCTTC; cdr3_aa: CASSLFVAGETYNEQFF
d_call: -; j_call: TRBJ2-1; clone_size: -; v_call: TRBV10-2; cdr3_nt: TGCGCCAGCAGTGACGCAGTACGGTTCTTC; cdr3_aa: CASSDAVRFF
d_call: -; j_call: TRBJ2-7; clone_size: -; v_call: TRBV14; cdr3_nt: TGTGCCAGCAGCCAAGCGGCTATGGGGCTATGGGGGAACGAGCAGTACTTC; cdr3_aa: CASSQAAMGLWGNEQYF
d_call: -; j_call: TRBJ2-1; clone_size: -; v_call: TRBV5-8; cdr3_nt: TGTGCCAGCAGCTTTATCCAGGATCTCTACAATGAGCAGTTCTTC; cdr3_aa: CASSFIQDLYNEQFF
d_call: -; j_call: TRBJ1-1; clone_size: -; v_call: TRBV5-6; cdr3_nt: TGTGCCAGCAGCTTTGATCTAATGAACACTGAAGCTTTCTTT; cdr3_aa: CASSFDLMNTEAFF
d_call: -; j_call: TRBJ2-7; clone_size: -; v_call: TRBV5-1; cdr3_nt: TGCGCCAGCAGCTTGGAGACAGCGGCGCTTGAGCAGTACTTC; cdr3_aa: CASSLETAALEQYF
d_call: -; j_call: TRBJ1-6; clone_size: -; v_call: TRBV9; cdr3_nt: TGTGCCAGCAGCCCGGACAGCTATAATTCACCCCTCCACTTT; cdr3_aa: CASSPDSYNSPLHF
d_call: -; j_call: TRBJ1-1; clone_size: -; v_call: TRBV4-3; cdr3_nt: TGCGCCAGCAGCCACGACGGAGGGATTTCTGAAGCTTTCTTT; cdr3_aa: CASSHDGGISEAFF
d_call: TRBD1; j_call: TRBJ2-7; clone_size: -; v_call: TRBV4-1; cdr3_nt: TGCGCCAGCAGCCAAGAACCCCCGACAGGGGAGTCCTACGAGCAGTACTTC; cdr3_aa: CASSQEPPTGESYEQYF
d_call: -; j_call: TRBJ1-1; clone_size: -; v_call: TRBV4-3; cdr3_nt: TGCGCCAGCAGCCAAGAGTTTGGAGCGCTCTTGAACACTGAAGCTTTCTTT; cdr3_aa: CASSQEFGALLNTEAFF
d_call: TRBD1; j_call: TRBJ1-6; clone_size: -; v_call: TRBV2; cdr3_nt: TGTGCCAGCAAGTCGACAGGGGGATCCTATAATTCACCCCTCCACTTT; cdr3_aa: CASKSTGGSYNSPLHF
d_call: -; j_call: TRBJ1-1; clone_size: few; v_call: TRBV30; cdr3_nt: TGTGCCTGGAGTGTAACAAGAAACACTGAAGCTTTCTTT; cdr3_aa: CAWSVTRNTEAFF
d_call: -; j_call: TRBJ2-2; clone_size: -; v_call: TRBV5-4; cdr3_nt: TGTGCCAGCAGCTTGGCCGGGGTCAACACCGGGGAGCTGTTTTTT; cdr3_aa: CASSLAGVNTGELFF
d_call: TRBD1; j_call: TRBJ1-2; clone_size: few; v_call: TRBV7-9; cdr3_nt: TGTGCCAGCAGCTTAGGGGACAGGATTAACTATGGCTACACCTTC; cdr3_aa: CASSLGDRINYGYTF
d_call: TRBD2; j_call: TRBJ2-1; clone_size: -; v_call: TRBV18; cdr3_nt: TGTGCCAGCTCACCACCGACTAGCGGGAGATACAATGAGCAGTTCTTC; cdr3_aa: CASSPPTSGRYNEQFF
d_call: -; j_call: TRBJ2-7; clone_size: few; v_call: TRBV25-1; cdr3_nt: TGTGCCAGCAGTGAAGGTCTAGGGTCCCCCTCCTACGAGCAGTACTTC; cdr3_aa: CASSEGLGSPSYEQYF
d_call: -; j_call: TRBJ2-7; clone_size: once; v_call: TRBV29-1; cdr3_nt: TGCAGCGTTGGTAACAGGGCAGGACACTACGAGCAGTACTTC; cdr3_aa: CSVGNRAGHYEQYF
d_call: TRBD1; j_call: TRBJ2-5; clone_size: -; v_call: TRBV13; cdr3_nt: TGTGCCAGCAGCTCGGTACAGGGGGCTGACCAAGAGACCCAGTACTTC; cdr3_aa: CASSSVQGADQETQYF
d_call: -; j_call: TRBJ2-4; clone_size: -; v_call: TRBV5-1; cdr3_nt: TGCGCCAGCAGCCAAGGTCGAGTAGCCAAAAACATTCAGTACTTC; cdr3_aa: CASSQGRVAKNIQYF
d_call: TRBD1; j_call: TRBJ1-1; clone_size: -; v_call: TRBV7-9; cdr3_nt: TGTGCCAGCAGCGATAAACCACAGGGGAGAGCTTTCTTT; cdr3_aa: CASSDKPQGRAFF
d_call: -; j_call: TRBJ2-7; clone_size: -; v_call: TRBV2; cdr3_nt: TGTGCCAGCAGTGAACGCTACTACGAGCAGTACTTC; cdr3_aa: CASSERYYEQYF
d_call: -; j_call: TRBJ2-7; clone_size: -; v_call: TRBV7-8; cdr3_nt: TGTGCCAGCAGCTTAGTTAGCGGTGATTACGAGCAGTACTTC; cdr3_aa: CASSLVSGDYEQYF
d_call: -; j_call: TRBJ1-2; clone_size: once; v_call: TRBV6-5; cdr3_nt: TGTGCCAGCAGTTACTCCCGTACATTCGCCTATGGCTACACCTTC; cdr3_aa: CASSYSRTFAYGYTF